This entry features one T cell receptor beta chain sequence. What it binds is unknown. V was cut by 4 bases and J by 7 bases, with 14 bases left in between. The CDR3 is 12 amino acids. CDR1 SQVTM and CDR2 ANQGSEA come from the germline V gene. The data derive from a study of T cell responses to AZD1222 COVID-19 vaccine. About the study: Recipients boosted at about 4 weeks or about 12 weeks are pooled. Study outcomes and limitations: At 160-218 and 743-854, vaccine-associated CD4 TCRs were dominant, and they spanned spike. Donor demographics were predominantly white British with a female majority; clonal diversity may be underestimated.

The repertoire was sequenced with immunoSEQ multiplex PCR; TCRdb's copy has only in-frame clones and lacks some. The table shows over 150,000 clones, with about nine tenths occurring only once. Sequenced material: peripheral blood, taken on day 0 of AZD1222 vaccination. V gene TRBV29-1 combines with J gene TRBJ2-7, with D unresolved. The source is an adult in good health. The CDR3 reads CSVAHYTEEQYF. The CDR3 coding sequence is TGCAGCGTTGCCCATTATACGGAGGAGCAGTACTTC.